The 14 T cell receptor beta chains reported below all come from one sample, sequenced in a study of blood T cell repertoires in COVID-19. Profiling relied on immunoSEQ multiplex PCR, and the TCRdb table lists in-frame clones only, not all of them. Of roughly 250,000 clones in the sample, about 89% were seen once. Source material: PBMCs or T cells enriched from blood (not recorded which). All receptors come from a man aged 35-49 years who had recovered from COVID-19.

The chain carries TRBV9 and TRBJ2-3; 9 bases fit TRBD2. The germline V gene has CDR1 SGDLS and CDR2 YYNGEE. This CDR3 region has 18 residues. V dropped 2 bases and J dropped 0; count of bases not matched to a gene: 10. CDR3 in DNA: TGTGCCAGCAGCGTTAGGGCTAGCGGGGTCATTAGCACAGATACGCAGTATTTT. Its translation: CASSVRASGVISTDTQYF.

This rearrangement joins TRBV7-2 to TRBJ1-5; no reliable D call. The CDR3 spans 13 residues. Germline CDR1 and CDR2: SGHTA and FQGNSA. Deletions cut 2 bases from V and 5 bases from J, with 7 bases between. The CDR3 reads CASSLYLYQPQHF. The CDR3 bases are TGTGCCAGCAGCTTATACCTATATCAGCCCCAGCATTTT.

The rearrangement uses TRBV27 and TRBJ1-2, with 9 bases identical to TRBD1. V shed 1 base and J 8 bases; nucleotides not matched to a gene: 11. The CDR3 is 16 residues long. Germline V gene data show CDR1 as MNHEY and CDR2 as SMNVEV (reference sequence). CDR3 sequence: CASSLYSSQGARGYTF. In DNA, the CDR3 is TGTGCCAGCAGTTTATACTCGTCACAGGGGGCGCGCGGCTACACCTTC.

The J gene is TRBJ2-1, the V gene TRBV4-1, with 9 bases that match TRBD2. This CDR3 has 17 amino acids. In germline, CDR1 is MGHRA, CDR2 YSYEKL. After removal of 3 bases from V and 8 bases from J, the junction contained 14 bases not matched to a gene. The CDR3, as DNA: TGCGCCAGCAGCCAGATCGTTGGGGGCGGGGGGGCGTATGAGCAGTTCTTC. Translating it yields CASSQIVGGGGAYEQFF.

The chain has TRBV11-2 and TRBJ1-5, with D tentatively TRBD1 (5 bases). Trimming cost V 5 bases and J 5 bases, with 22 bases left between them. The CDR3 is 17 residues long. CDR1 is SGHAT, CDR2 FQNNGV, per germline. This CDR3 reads CASSLRRVGGVDQPQHF. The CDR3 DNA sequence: TGTGCCAGCAGCCTTAGGAGGGTGGGGGGAGTCGATCAGCCCCAGCATTTT.

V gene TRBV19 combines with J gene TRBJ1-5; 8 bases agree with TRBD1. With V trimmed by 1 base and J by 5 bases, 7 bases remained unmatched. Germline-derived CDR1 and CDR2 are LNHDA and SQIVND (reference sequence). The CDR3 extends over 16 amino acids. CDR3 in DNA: TGTGCCAGTAGTATAGTCCAGGGGGCTTTTTATCAGCCCCAGCATTTT. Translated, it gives CASSIVQGAFYQPQHF.

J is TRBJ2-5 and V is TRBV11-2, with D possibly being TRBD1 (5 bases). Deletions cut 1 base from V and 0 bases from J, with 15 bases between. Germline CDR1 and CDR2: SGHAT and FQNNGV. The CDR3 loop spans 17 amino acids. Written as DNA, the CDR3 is TGTGCCAGCAGCTTAGGGGGCGCAGGGTACTACCAAGAGACCCAGTACTTC. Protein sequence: CASSLGGAGYYQETQYF.

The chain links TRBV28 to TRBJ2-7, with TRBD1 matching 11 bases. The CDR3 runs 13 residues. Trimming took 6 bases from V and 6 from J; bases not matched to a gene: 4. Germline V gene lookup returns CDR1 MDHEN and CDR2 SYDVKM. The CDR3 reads CASRGTGGVEQYF. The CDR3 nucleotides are TGTGCCAGCAGAGGGACAGGGGGAGTCGAGCAGTACTTC.

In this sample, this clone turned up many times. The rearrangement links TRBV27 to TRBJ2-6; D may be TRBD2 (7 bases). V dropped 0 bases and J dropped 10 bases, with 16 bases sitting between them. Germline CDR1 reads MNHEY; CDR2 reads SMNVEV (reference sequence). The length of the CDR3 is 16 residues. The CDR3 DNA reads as TGTGCCAGCAGTTTATCCTTCGGGGGGCGCCAAAACGTCCTGACTTTC. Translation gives CASSLSFGGRQNVLTF.

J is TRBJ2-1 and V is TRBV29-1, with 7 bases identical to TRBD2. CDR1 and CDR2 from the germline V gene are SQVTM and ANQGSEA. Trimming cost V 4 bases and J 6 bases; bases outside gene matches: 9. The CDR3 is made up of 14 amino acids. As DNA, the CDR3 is TGCAGCGTTGGTCAGGTCCTAGCGGTCAATGAGCAGTTCTTC. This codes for CSVGQVLAVNEQFF.

The CDR3 sequence: CASSQAQGTKNEQYF. The CDR3 DNA follows: TGCGCCAGCAGCCAAGCTCAGGGGACGAAGAACGAGCAGTACTTC. The chain employs TRBV4-1 and TRBJ2-7; possible D gene TRBD1, 6 bases. The CDR3 is 15 amino acids. Trimming cost V 1 base and J 5 bases, with 15 bases left between them. Germline loops: CDR1 MGHRA, CDR2 YSYEKL.

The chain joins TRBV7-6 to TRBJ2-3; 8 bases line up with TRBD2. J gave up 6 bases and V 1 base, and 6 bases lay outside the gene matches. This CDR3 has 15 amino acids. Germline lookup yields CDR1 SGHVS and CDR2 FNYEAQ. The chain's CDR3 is CASSLGLARRDTQYF. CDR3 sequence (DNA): TGTGCCAGCAGCTTAGGACTAGCGCGTAGGGATACGCAGTATTTT.

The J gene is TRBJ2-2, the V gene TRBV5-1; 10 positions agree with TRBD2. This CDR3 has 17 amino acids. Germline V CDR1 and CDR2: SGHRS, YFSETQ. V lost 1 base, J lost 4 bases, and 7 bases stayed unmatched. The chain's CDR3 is CASSLISGLAATGELFF. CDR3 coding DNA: TGCGCCAGCAGCTTGATATCCGGACTAGCGGCCACCGGGGAGCTGTTTTTT. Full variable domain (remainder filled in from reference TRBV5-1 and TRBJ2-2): KAGVTQTPRYLIKTRGQQVTLSCSPISGHRSVSWYQQTPGQGLQFLFEYFSETQRNKGNFPGRFSGRQFSNSRSEMNVSTLELGDSALYLCASSLISGLAATGELFFGEGSRLTVL.

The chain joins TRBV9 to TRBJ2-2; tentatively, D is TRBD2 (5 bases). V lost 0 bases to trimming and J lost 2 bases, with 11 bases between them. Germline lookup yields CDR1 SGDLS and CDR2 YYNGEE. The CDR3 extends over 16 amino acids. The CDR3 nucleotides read TGTGCCAGCAGCGTAGGGGGTAGCGTAAACACCGGGGAGCTGTTTTTT. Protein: CASSVGGSVNTGELFF.